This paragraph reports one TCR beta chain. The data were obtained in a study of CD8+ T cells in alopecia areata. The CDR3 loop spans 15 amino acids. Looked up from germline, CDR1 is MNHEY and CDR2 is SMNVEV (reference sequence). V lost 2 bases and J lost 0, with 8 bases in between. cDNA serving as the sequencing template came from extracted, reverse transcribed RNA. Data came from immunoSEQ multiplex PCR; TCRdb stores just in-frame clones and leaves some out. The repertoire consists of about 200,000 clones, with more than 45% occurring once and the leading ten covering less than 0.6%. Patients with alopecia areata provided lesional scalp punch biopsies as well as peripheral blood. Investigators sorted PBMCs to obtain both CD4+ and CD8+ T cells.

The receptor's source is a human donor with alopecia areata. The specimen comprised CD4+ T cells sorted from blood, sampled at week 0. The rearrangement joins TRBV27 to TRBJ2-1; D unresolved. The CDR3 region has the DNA TGTGCCAGCAGTTTAGCAGGATCCTCCTACAATGAGCAGTTCTTC. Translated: CASSLAGSSYNEQFF.